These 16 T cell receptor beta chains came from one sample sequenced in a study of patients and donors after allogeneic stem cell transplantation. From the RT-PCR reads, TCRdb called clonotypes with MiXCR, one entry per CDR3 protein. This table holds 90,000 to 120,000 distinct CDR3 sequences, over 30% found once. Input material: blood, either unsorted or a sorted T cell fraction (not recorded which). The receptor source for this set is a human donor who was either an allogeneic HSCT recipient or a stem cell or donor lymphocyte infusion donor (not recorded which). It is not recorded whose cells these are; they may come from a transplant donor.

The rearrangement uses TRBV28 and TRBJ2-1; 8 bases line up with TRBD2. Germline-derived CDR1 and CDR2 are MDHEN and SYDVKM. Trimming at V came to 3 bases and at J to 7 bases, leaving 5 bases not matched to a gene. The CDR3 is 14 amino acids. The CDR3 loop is CASSLRGRTNEQFF. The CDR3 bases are TGTGCCAGCAGTTTGCGCGGGAGGACTAATGAGCAGTTCTTC.

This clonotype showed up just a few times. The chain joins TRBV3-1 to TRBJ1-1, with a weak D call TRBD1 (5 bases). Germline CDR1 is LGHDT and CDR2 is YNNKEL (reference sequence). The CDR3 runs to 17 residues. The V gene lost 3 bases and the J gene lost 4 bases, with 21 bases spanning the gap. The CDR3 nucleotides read TGTGCCAGCAGCCATAGTGCGAGGGGCCGCCCTGGCACTGAAGCTTTCTTT. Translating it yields CASSHSARGRPGTEAFF.

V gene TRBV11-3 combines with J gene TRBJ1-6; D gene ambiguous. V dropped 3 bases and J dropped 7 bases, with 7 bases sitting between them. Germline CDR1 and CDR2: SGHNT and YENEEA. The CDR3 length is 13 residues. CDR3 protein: CASSLTPNSPLHF. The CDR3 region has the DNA TGTGCCAGCAGCTTGACACCAAATTCACCCCTCCACTTT.

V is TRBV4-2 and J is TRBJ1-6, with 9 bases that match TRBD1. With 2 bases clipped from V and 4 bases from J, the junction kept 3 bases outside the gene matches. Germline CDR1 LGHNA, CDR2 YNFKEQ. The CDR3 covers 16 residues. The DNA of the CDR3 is TGTGCCAGCAGCCAAATACAGGGGGCGTATAATTCACCCCTCCACTTT. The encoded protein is CASSQIQGAYNSPLHF.

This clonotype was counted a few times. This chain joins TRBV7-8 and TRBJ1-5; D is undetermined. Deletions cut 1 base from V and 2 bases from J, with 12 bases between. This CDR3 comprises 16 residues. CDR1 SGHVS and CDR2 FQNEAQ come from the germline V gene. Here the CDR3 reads CASSLGSASGNQPQHF. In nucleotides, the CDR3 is TGTGCCAGCAGCTTAGGGTCCGCATCTGGCAATCAGCCCCAGCATTTT.

CDR3 coding DNA: TGCAGTGCTAGAGCTGATCTGTGGCCCTTGAACACTGAAGCTTTCTTT. Amino acids: CSARADLWPLNTEAFF. The chain couples TRBV20-1 to TRBJ1-1; D is ambiguous. Trimming pared 1 base from V and 0 bases from J, leaving 15 bases between. Germline values: CDR1 DFQATT, CDR2 SNEGSKA (reference sequence). The CDR3 loop spans 16 amino acids.

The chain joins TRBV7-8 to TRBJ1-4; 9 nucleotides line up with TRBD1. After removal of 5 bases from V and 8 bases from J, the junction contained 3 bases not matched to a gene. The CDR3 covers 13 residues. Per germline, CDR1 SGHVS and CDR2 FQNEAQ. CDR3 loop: CASSRDRDEKLFF. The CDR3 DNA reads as TGTGCCAGCAGCCGGGACAGGGACGAAAAACTGTTTTTT.

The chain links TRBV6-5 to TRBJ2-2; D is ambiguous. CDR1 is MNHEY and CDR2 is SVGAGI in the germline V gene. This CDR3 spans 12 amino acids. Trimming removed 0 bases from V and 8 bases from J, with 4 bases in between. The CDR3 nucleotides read TGTGCCAGCAGTTACTCTGGGGGGGAGCTGTTTTTT. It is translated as CASSYSGGELFF.

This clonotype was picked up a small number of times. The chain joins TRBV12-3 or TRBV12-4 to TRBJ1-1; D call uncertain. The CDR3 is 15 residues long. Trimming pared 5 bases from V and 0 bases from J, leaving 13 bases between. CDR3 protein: CASSRNWMMNTEAFF. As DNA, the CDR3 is TGTGCCAGCAGTCGAAACTGGATGATGAACACTGAAGCTTTCTTT.

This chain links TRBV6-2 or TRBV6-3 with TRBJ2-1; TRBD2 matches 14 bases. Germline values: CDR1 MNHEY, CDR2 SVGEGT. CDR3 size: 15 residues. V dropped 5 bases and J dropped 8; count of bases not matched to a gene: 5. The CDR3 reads CASSVGLAGVYEQFF. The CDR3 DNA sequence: TGTGCCAGCAGTGTGGGACTAGCGGGAGTTTATGAGCAGTTCTTC.

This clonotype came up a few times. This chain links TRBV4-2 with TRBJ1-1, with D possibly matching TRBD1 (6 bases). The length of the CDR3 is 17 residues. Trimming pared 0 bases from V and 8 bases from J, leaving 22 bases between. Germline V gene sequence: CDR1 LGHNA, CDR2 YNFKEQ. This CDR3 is CASSQDGRGGTEPEAFF. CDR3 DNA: TGTGCCAGCAGCCAAGATGGTCGGGGGGGCACGGAACCCGAAGCTTTCTTT.

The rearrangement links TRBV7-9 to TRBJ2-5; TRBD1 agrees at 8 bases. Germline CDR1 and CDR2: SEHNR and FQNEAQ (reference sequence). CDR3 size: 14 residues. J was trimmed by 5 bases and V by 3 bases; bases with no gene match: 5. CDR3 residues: CASSFQGARETQYF. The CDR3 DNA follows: TGTGCCAGCAGCTTCCAGGGGGCCAGGGAGACCCAGTACTTC.

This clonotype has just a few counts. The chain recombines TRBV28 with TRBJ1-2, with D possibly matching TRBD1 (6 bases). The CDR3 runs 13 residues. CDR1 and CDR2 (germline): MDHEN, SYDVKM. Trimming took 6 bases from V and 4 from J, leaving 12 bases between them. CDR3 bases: TGTGCCAGCAGCGTGGACAGAGTCTATGGCTACACCTTC. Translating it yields CASSVDRVYGYTF.

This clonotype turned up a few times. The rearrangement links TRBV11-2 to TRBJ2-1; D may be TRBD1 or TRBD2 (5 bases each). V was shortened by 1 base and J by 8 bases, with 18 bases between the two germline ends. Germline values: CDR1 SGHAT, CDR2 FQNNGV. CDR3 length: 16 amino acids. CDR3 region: CASSLVGTRTFHEQFF. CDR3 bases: TGTGCCAGCAGCTTAGTTGGGACGCGCACTTTCCATGAGCAGTTCTTC. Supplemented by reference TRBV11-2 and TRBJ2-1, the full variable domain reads EAGVAQSPRYKIIEKRQSVAFWCNPISGHATLYWYQQILGQGPKLLIQFQNNGVVDDSQLPKDRFSAERLKGVDSTLKIQPAKLEDSAVYLCASSLVGTRTFHEQFFGPGTRLTVL.

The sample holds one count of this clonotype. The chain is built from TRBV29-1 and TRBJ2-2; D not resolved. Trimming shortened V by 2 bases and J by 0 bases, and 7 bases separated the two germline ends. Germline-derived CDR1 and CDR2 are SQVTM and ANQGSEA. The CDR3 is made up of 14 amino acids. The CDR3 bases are TGCAGCGTTGAATTACACTCGAACACCGGGGAGCTGTTTTTT. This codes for CSVELHSNTGELFF.

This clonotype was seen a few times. CDR3 DNA: TGCAGTGCTGGTTCACTAGCGGCTAGCACAGATACGCAGTATTTT. The encoded protein is CSAGSLAASTDTQYF. The J gene is TRBJ2-3, the V gene TRBV20-1, with TRBD2 matching over 8 bases. This CDR3 spans 15 amino acids. Unmatched junction bases numbered 7, after V lost 5 bases and J lost 0 bases. Germline CDR1 and CDR2: DFQATT and SNEGSKA (reference sequence).